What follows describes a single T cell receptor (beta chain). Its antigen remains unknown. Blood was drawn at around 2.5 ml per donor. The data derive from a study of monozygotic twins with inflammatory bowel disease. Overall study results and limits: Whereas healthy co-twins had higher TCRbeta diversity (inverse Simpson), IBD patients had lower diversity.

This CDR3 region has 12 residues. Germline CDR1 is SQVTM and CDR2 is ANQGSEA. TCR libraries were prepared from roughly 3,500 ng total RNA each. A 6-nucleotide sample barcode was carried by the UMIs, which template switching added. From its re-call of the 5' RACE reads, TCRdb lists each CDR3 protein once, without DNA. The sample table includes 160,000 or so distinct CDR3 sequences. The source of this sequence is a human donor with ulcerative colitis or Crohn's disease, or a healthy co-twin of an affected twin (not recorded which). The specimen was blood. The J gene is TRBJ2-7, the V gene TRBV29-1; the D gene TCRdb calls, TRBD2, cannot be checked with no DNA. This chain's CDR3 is CSVRQGPGEQYF.